This TCR beta chain emerged from a study of blood T cell repertoires in COVID-19. Study at large: T cells, B-cell-depleted T cells, or PBMCs provided the cDNA or gDNA that served as material.

Followed over time, Seattle patients had been enrolled while infection was active. CDR1 is SGHRS and CDR2 is YFSETQ in the germline V gene. The CDR3 runs 16 residues. Trimming stripped 4 bases from V and 0 bases from J, with 17 bases between. Produced via immunoSEQ multiplex PCR; TCRdb's table is partial and in-frame only. The top ten clones hold over 6% of a sample with approximately 25,000 clones, 60% to 75% of them seen once. The receptor's source is a man in his fifties or sixties with COVID-19, enrolled during active disease. The chain combines TRBV5-1 with TRBJ2-7; D might be TRBD2 (6 bases). The sequenced sample consisted of peripheral blood. The CDR3 region is CASSTGDSVSSYEQYF. In DNA, the CDR3 is TGCGCCAGCAGCACCGGGGACTCCGTGAGCTCCTACGAGCAGTACTTC.